A single sample is the source of the 7 T cell receptor beta chains below, sequenced in a study of tissue T cells after allogeneic stem cell transplantation. The time point is: mouse harvest day 7 after allogeneic transplant. Each mouse received 10^7 T-cell-depleted marrow cells plus 10^6 splenic CD5+ T cells by tail vein. Sequencing was performed with immunoSEQ multiplex PCR; in TCRdb, only in-frame clones are kept and a portion is missing. The table shows 6,000 to 8,500 clones, with 45% to 65% occurring only once. Sample: lymph node tissue. These receptors originate from a female BALB/c mouse given C57BL/6 T cells with graft-versus-host disease after an allogeneic hematopoietic cell transplant.

This clone was counted only a few times. The genes and germline here are from mouse. The DNA ends 1 residue before the CDR3 does, and the rest of the CDR3 is filled in from the germline J gene. The chain joins TRBV13-2 to TRBJ2-7; maybe TRBD1 (6 bases). Germline values: CDR1 NNHNN, CDR2 SYGAGS (reference sequence). Trimming took 2 bases from V and 7 from J, leaving 13 bases between them. The CDR3 consists of 13 residues. The CDR3 loop is CASGERTVREQYF. The CDR3 bases that were read are TGTGCCAGCGGTGAAAGGACAGTCCGAGAACAGTAC.

A word on this clone: Mouse gene names apply. Read coverage stops 1 residue before the CDR3 terminus; the germline J gene supplies the remainder. The gene calls are TRBV26 and TRBJ2-7; TRBD2 matches 9 bases. Germline lookup yields CDR1 KGHPV and CDR2 FQNQEV (reference sequence). J was trimmed by 5 bases and V by 2 bases; bases with no gene match: 1. The CDR3 totals 13 residues. CDR3 amino acids: CASSLTGGNEQYF. The covered CDR3 bases are TGTGCCAGCAGTCTGACTGGGGGGAATGAACAGTAC.

This clone has a handful of counts. Mouse names are used for the genes. The read terminates 1 residue before the CDR3 end, so the remaining end is supplied by the germline J gene. V usage is TRBV13-1 and J usage is TRBJ2-2, with 10 bases identical to TRBD1. Losses at the gene ends were 6 bases for V and 5 bases for J; bases not matched to a gene: 4. CDR1 and CDR2 from the germline V gene are NSHNY and SYGAGN. The CDR3 totals 14 residues. This CDR3 reads CASNRDRGTGQLYF. CDR3 DNA, as far as it was read: TGTGCCAGCAACCGGGACAGGGGAACCGGGCAGCTCTAC.

Of note for this clone: Genes here carry mouse names. The CDR3 end is not reached by the read, which stops 1 residue before it; the germline J gene fills it in. The rearrangement uses TRBV3 and TRBJ1-3; a weak D match, TRBD1 (6 bases). This CDR3 has 12 amino acids. Germline values: CDR1 SNHLY, CDR2 FYNGKV (reference sequence). V lost 5 bases to trimming and J lost 12 bases, with 14 bases between them. CDR3 DNA (partial): TGTGCCAGCAGCCCCCAGGGGACTAGGCTCTAT. Its protein product is CASSPQGTRLY. The CDR3 reads in full as CASSPQGTRLYF.

This clone was seen just once. The listed genes are named as in mouse. The CDR3: CASSLRTGYGNTLYF. The CDR3 bases that were read are TGTGCCAGCAGTCTGCGAACAGGGTATGGAAATACGCTCTAT. V is TRBV26 and J is TRBJ1-3; weak D call: TRBD1 (6 bases). Read sequence stops 1 residue before the CDR3 end, and the germline J gene provides the missing end. CDR1 and CDR2 from the germline V gene are KGHPV and FQNQEV (reference sequence). V shed 2 bases and J shed 3 bases, with 11 bases lying between them. This CDR3 region has 15 residues.

Comments on this clone: Mouse germline and gene names are used. The sequence runs out 1 residue before the end of the CDR3; the remainder is reconstructed from the germline J gene. V and J are TRBV26 and TRBJ2-7; 8 bases fit TRBD1. Germline CDR1 is KGHPV and CDR2 is FQNQEV (reference sequence). This CDR3 comprises 13 residues. Trimming removed 2 bases from V and 4 bases from J; junction bases left unmatched: 1. The CDR3 sequence: CASSLDRGYEQYF. The CDR3 bases that were read are TGTGCCAGCAGTCTGGACAGGGGTTATGAACAGTAC.

In the case of this clone: Gene names and germline refer to mouse. Read sequence stops 1 residue before the CDR3 end, and the germline J gene provides the missing end. The rearrangement joins TRBV26 to TRBJ1-1; TRBD1 is a possible D gene (5 bases). The germline V gene has CDR1 KGHPV and CDR2 FQNQEV (reference sequence). The CDR3 has 14 amino acids. V shed 2 bases and J shed 0 bases, with 7 bases lying between them. Incomplete CDR3 DNA: TGTGCCAGCAGTCTGGGACACTCAAACACAGAAGTCTTC. Its protein product is CASSLGHSNTEVF. The full CDR3 protein reads CASSLGHSNTEVFF.